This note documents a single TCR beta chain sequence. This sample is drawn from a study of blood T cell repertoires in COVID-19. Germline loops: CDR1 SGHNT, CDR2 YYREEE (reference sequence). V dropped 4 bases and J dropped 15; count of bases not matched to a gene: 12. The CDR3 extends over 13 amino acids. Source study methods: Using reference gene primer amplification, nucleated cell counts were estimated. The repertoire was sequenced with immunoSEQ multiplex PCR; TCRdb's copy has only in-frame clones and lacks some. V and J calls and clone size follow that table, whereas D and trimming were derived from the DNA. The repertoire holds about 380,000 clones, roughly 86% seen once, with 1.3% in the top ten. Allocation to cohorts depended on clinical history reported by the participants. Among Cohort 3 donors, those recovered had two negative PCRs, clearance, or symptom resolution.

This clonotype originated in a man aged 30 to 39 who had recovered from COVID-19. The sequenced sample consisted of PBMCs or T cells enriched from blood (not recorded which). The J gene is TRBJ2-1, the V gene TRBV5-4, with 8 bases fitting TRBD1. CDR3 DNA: TGTGCCAGCAGCGACTCGCCGGGACAGGTCAGGTTCTTC. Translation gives CASSDSPGQVRFF.